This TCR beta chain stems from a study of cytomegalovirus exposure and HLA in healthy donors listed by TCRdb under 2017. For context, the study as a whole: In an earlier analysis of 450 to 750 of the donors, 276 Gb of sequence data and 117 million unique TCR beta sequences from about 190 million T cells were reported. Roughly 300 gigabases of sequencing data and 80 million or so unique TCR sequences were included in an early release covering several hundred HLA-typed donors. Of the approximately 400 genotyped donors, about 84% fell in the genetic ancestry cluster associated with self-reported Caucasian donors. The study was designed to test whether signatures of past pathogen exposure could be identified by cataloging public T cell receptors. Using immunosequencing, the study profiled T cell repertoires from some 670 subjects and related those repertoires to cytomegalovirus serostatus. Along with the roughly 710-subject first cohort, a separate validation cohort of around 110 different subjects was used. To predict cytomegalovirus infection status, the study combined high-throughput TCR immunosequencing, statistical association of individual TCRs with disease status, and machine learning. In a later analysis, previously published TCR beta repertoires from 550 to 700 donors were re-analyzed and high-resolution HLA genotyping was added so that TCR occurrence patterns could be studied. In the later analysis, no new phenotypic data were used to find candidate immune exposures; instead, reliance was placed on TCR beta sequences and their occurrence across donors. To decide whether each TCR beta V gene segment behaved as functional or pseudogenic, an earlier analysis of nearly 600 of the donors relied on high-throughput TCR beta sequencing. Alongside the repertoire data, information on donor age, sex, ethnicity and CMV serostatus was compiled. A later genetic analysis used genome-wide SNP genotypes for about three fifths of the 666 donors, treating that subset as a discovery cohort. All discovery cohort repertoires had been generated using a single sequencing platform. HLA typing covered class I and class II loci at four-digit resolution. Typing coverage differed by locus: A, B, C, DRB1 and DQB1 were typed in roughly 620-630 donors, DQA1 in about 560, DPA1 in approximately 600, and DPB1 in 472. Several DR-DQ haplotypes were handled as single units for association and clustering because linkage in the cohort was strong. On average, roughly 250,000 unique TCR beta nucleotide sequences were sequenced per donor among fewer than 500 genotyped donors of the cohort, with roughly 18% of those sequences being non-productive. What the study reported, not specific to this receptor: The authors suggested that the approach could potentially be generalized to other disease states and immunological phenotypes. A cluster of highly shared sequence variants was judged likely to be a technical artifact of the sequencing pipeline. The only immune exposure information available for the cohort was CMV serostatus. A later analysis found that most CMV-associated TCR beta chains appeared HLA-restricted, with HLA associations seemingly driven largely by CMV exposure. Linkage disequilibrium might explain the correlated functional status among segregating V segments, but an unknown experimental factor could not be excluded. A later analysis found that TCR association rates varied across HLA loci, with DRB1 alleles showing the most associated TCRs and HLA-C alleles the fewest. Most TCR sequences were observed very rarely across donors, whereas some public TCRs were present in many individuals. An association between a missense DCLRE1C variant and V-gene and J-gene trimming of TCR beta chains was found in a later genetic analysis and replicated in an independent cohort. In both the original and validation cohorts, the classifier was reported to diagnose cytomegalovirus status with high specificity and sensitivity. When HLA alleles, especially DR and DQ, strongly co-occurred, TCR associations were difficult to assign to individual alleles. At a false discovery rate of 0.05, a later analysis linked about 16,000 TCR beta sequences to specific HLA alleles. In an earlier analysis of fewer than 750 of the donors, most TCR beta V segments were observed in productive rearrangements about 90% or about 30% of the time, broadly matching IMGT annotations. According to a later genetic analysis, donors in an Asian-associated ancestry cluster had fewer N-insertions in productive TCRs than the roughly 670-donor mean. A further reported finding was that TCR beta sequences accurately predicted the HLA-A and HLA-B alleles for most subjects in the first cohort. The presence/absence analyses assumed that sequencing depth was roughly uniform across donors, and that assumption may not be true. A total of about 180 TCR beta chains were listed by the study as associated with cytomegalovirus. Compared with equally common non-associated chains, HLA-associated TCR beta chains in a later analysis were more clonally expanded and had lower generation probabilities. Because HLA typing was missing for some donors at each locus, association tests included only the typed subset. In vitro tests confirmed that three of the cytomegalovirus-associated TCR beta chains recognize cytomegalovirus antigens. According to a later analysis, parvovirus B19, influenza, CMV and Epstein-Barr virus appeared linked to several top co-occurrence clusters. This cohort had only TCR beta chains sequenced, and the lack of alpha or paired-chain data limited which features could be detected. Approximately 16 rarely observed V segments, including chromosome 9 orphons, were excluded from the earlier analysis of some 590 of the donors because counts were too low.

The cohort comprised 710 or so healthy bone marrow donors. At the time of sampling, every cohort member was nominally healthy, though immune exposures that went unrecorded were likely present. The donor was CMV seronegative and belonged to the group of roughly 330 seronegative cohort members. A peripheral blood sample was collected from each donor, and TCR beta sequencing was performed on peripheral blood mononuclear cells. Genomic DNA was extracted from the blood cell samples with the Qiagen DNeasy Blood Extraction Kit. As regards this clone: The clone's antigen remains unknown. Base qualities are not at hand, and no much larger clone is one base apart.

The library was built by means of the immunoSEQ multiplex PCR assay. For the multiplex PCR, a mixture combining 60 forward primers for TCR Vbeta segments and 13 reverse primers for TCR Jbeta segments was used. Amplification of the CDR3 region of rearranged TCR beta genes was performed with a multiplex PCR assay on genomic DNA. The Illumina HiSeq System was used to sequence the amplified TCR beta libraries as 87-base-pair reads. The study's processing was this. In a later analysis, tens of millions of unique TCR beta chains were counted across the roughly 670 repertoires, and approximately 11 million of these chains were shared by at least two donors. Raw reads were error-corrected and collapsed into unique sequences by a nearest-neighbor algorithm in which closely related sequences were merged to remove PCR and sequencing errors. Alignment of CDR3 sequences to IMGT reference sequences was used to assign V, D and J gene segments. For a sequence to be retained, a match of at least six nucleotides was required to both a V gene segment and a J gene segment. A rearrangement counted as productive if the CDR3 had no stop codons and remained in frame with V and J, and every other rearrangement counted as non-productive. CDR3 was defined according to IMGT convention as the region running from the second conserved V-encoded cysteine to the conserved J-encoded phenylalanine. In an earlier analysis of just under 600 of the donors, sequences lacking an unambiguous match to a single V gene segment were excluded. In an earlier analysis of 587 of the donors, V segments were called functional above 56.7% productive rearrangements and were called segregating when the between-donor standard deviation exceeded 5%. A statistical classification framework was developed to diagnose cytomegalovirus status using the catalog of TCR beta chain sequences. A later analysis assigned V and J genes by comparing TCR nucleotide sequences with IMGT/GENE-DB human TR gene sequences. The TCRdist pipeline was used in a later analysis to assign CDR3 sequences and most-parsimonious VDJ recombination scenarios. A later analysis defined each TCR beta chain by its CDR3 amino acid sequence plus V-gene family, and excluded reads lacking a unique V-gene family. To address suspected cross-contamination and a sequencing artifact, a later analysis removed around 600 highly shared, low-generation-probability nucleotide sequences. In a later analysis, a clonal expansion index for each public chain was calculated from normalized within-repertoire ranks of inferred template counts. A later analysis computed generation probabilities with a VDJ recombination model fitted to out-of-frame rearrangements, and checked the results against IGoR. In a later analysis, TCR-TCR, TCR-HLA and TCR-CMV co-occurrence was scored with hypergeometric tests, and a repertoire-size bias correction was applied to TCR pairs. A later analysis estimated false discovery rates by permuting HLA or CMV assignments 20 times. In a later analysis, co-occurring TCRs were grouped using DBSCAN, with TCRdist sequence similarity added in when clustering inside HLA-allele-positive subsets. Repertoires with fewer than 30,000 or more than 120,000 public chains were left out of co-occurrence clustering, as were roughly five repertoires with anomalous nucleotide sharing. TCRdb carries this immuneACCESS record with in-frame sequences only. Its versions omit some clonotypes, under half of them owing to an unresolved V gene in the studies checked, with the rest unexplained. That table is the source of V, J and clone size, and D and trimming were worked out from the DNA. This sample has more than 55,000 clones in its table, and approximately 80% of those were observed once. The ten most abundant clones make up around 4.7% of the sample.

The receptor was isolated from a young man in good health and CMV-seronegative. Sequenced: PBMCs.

In nucleotides, the sequence is TGTGCCAGCAGGGCAGGGCCCACAACTAATGAAAAACTGTTTTTT. Translated, it reads CASRAGPTTNEKLFF. This chain is built from TRBV2 and TRBJ1-4; perhaps TRBD1 is the D gene, with 5 bases matching. The cysteine opens and the phenylalanine closes a CDR3 of 15 amino acids. Left in the record is the CDR3 DNA by itself, 45 bases read in frame from the first base. For CDR1 and CDR2, the germline V gene lists SNHLY and FYNNEI. V is clipped by 6 bases and J by 0 bases, and the sequence between their germline boundaries is 11 bases long.